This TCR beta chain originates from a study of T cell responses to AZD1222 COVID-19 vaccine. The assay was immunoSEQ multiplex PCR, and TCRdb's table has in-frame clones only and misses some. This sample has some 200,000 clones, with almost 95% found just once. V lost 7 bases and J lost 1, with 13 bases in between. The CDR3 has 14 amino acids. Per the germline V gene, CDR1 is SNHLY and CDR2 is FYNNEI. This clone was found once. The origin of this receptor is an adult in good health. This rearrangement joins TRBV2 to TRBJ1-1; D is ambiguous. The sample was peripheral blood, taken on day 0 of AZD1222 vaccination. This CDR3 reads CASILPLGNTEAFF. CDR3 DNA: TGTGCCAGCATCCTGCCTCTCGGGAACACTGAAGCTTTCTTT.